This T cell receptor (beta chain) comes out of a study of blood T cell repertoires in COVID-19. Study-level information: Collection of acute and convalescent COVID-19 samples took place in the United States, Italy and Spain. PBMCs, B-cell-depleted T cells, or T cells provided the cDNA or gDNA that made up the material.

Original methodology: Reference gene primers were amplified, and this amplification served to estimate nucleated cell counts. Using immunoSEQ multiplex PCR, the repertoire was profiled, and TCRdb retains in-frame clones only, with some absent. Clone size and the V and J calls come from that table; the DNA yielded D and trimming. This table has about 170,000 clones, 85% to 90% appearing once. V lost 7 bases to trimming and J lost 5 bases; unmatched junction nucleotides: 4. This CDR3 spans 13 amino acids. Sequencing was carried out using peripheral blood. This sequence joins TRBV12-3 or TRBV12-4 and TRBJ2-5; 10 nucleotides align to TRBD2. This sequence was found in an elderly woman in a cohort sampled during active or convalescent COVID-19. The CDR3, as DNA: TGTGCCAGCACCGGGACTAGCGCGGAGACCCAGTACTTC. Translation: CASTGTSAETQYF.